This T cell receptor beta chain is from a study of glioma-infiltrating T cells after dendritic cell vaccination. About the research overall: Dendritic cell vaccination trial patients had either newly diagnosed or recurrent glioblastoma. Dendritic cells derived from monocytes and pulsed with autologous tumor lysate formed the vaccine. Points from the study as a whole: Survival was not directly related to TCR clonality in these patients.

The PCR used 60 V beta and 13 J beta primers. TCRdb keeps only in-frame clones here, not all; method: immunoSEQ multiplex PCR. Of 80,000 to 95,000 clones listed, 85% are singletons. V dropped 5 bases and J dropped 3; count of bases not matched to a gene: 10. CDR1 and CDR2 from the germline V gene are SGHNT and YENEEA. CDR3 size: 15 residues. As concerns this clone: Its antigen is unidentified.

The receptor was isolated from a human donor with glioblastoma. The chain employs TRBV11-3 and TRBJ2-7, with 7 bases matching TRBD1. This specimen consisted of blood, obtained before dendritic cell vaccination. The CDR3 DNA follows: TGTGCCAGCAGCCCAGGCGGACAGGAAAACTACGAGCAGTACTTC. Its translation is CASSPGGQENYEQYF.